These 24 T cell receptor beta chains were sequenced from one sample in a study of Graves' ophthalmopathy and Graves' hyperthyroidism. Amplified material comprised TCR beta CDR3 regions derived from RNA transcripts. The workflow started with a first-round RT-PCR run with HTBI primers and then moved on to a second-round multiplex PCR. TCRdb re-called the multiplex PCR reads with MiXCR, one entry per CDR3 protein. The table includes about 740,000 distinct CDR3 sequences, approximately 40% detected once. Specimen: peripheral blood. These receptors were collected from an adult man with Graves' ophthalmopathy.

In regard to this clonotype: Being one base from a much bigger clone, this may be a read error. The rearrangement joins TRBV7-6 to TRBJ1-1; D might be TRBD1 (5 bases). CDR1 is SGHVS, CDR2 FNYEAQ, per germline. The CDR3 loop spans 15 amino acids. This CDR3 reads CASGLGPGGDTEAFF. CDR3 coding DNA: TGTGCCAGCGGCTTAGGTCCGGGGGGGGACACTGAAGCTTTCTTT.

This chain connects TRBV7-9 to TRBJ2-5; TRBD2 aligns across 12 bases. CDR1 SEHNR and CDR2 FQNEAQ come from the germline V gene (reference sequence). Germline trimming cut 5 bases from V and 11 bases from J; bases unmatched to any gene: 12. CDR3 size: 15 residues. The chain's CDR3 is CASSLGLAGTGEQYF. The CDR3 DNA follows: TGTGCCAGCAGCCTCGGACTAGCGGGGACCGGGGAGCAGTACTTC. The full variable domain, with the rest looked up from reference TRBV7-9 and TRBJ2-5, is DTGVSQNPRHKITKRGQNVTFRCDPISEHNRLYWYRQTLGQGPEFLTYFQNEAQLEKSRLLSDRFSAERPKGSFSTLEIQRTEQGDSAMYLCASSLGLAGTGEQYFGPGTRLLVL.

As to this clonotype: A much larger clone differs by one base, so this may be a read error. V is TRBV11-1 and J is TRBJ1-1; TRBD1 might be the D (6 bases). CDR1 is SGHAT and CDR2 is FQDESV in the germline V gene (reference sequence). This CDR3 region has 14 residues. The CDR3 DNA follows: TGTGCCAGCAGCATGCAGGGGAGGAACACTGAAGCTTCCTTT. Encoded protein: CASSMQGRNTEASF.

Regarding this clonotype: An end of the junction differs from the germline gene, which may be a read error. Here the CDR3 DNA reads TGTGCCAGCAACCGCAATTTCGGTGCTGATACGCAGTATTTC. Translated: CASNRNFGADTQYF. The chain joins TRBV7-9 to TRBJ2-3, with D uncertain. CDR1 and CDR2 (germline): SEHNR, FQNEAQ (reference sequence). CDR3 length equals 14 residues.

This clonotype appeared many times. J is TRBJ1-2 and V is TRBV29-1; 8 bases agree with TRBD1. CDR1 is SQVTM, CDR2 ANQGSEA, per germline. The V segment lost 6 bases and the J segment 5 bases; nucleotides outside the gene matches: 8. The CDR3 has 13 amino acids. CDR3 sequence (DNA): TGCAGCGTCGCCGGGACAGGAAGGTATGGCTACACCTTC. As protein: CSVAGTGRYGYTF.

This rearrangement joins TRBV15 to TRBJ1-2; D possibly corresponds to TRBD1 (5 bases). The V and J ends lost 3 bases and 8 bases respectively, with 22 bases between them. There are 16 residues in the CDR3. Germline loops: CDR1 LNHNV, CDR2 YYDKDF (reference sequence). CDR3 loop: CATSSQVQGLGYGYTF. CDR3 nucleotides: TGTGCCACCAGCAGCCAAGTGCAGGGACTAGGGTACGGCTACACCTTC.

Only a few counts were recorded for this clonotype. A junction end diverges from the germline sequence, so it may reflect a read error. The rearrangement links TRBV24-1 to TRBJ1-5; D is uncertain. Germline V gene data show CDR1 as KGHDR and CDR2 as SFDVKD. There are 11 residues in the CDR3. CDR3 amino acids: CASSFRQPQHF. In DNA, the CDR3 is TGTGCCAGCAGTTTCAGGCAGCCCCAGCATTTT.

CDR3 in amino acids: CASRQGVEKTNYGYTF. DNA for the CDR3: TGTGCCAGCCGTCAGGGCGTAGAGAAAACTAACTATGGCTACACCTTC. The chain links TRBV4-2 to TRBJ1-2; D perhaps matches TRBD1 (5 bases). The V end was cut by 8 bases, the J end by 0 bases, with 19 bases between. CDR1 and CDR2 from the germline V gene are LGHNA and YNFKEQ. The CDR3 runs 16 residues.

J is TRBJ2-7 and V is TRBV20-1; 7 bases are shared with TRBD1. The V and J ends lost 4 bases and 3 bases, in that order; junction bases with no gene match: 6. CDR3 length equals 13 residues. The V gene's germline CDR1 is DFQATT and CDR2 SNEGSKA (reference sequence). The DNA of the CDR3 is TGCAGTGCTAAGGACAGGCTCAACTACGAGCAGTACTTC. Its protein product is CSAKDRLNYEQYF.

This clonotype was found many times. The chain is built from TRBV2 and TRBJ1-5; 8 positions match TRBD1. V shed 6 bases and J 5 bases; nucleotides not matched to a gene: 6. Germline V gives CDR1 SNHLY, CDR2 FYNNEI. The CDR3 loop spans 14 amino acids. The CDR3: CASSGRGRDQPQHF. CDR3 DNA sequence: TGTGCCAGCAGCGGCAGGGGGCGGGATCAGCCCCAGCATTTT.

The chain couples TRBV25-1 to TRBJ2-5; 7 nucleotides agree with TRBD1. CDR1 and CDR2 from the germline V gene are MGHDK and SYGVNS. There are 14 residues in the CDR3. With 3 bases clipped from V and 4 bases from J, the junction kept 5 bases outside the gene matches. CDR3 in DNA: TGTGCCAGCAGTGAGCAGGGGGTAGGAGAGACCCAGTACTTC. This codes for CASSEQGVGETQYF.

V gene TRBV15 combines with J gene TRBJ1-3; 7 positions agree with TRBD1. The CDR3 sequence is 15 residues long. Losses at the gene ends were 1 base for V and 2 bases for J; bases not matched to a gene: 2. From germline, CDR1 is LNHNV and CDR2 YYDKDF (reference sequence). The CDR3 DNA follows: TGTGCCACCAGCAGAGGAGGGGGCACTGGAAACACCATATATTTT. It codes for CATSRGGGTGNTIYF.

This clonotype was observed at least ten times. V usage is TRBV2 and J usage is TRBJ2-7; 12 bases are shared with TRBD2. After removal of 8 bases from V and 6 bases from J, the junction contained 14 bases not matched to a gene. The CDR3 is 16 residues long. CDR1 is SNHLY and CDR2 is FYNNEI in the germline V gene. CDR3: CASSPLRTSGAIEQYF. The CDR3 region has the DNA TGTGCCAGCTCACCACTCAGGACTAGCGGGGCGATCGAGCAGTACTTC.

A word on this clonotype: Since a much larger clone is just one base distant, this may be a read error. The missing conserved phenylalanine or tryptophan at the end of this CDR3 makes a read error likely. V and J are TRBV11-1 and TRBJ2-5; 8 bases align to TRBD2. The CDR3 is 15 residues long. The junction had 7 bases not matched to a gene; V was cut back by 3 bases and J by 4 bases. Germline V gives CDR1 SGHAT, CDR2 FQDESV (reference sequence). CDR3 bases: TGTGCCAGCAGCTTCTCAAGCGGGAGTGGAGAGACCCAGTACTGC. Its protein is CASSFSSGSGETQYC.

This clonotype was counted a single time. This rearrangement joins TRBV20-1 to TRBJ2-2; D possibly corresponds to TRBD2 (5 bases). The CDR3 runs to 14 residues. V lost 3 bases and J 7 bases, leaving 15 bases between the germline ends. Per germline, CDR1 DFQATT and CDR2 SNEGSKA (reference sequence). The CDR3 region has the DNA TGCAGTGCTAGTTTCTCAGTAGCGAGCGGGGAGCTGTTTTTT. It translates to CSASFSVASGELFF.

This clonotype was detected only once. The chain has TRBV7-8 and TRBJ2-7, with D tentatively TRBD1 or TRBD2 (6 bases each). Germline loops: CDR1 SGHVS, CDR2 FQNEAQ. V lost 6 bases and J 7 bases, leaving 13 bases between the germline ends. The CDR3 spans 12 residues. CDR3 region: CASSPGAGEQYF. DNA of the CDR3: TGTGCCAGCAGTCCGGGGGCAGGGGAGCAGTACTTC.

The chain links TRBV10-3 to TRBJ2-7, with a possible D match to TRBD2 (7 bases). In germline, CDR1 is ENHRY, CDR2 SYGVKD. The CDR3 has 13 amino acids. V was cut by 10 bases and J by 7 bases, with 20 bases left in between. The chain's CDR3 is CASTSPQGGEQYF. CDR3 DNA sequence: TGTGCCAGCACCAGCCCACAGGGAGGGGAGCAGTACTTC.

This clonotype was observed a few times. The chain links TRBV2 to TRBJ1-1; a weak D match, TRBD1 (5 bases). The length of the CDR3 is 13 residues. V lost 6 bases to trimming and J lost 2 bases, with 10 bases between them. The germline V gene has CDR1 SNHLY and CDR2 FYNNEI. This CDR3 is CASRPGPNTEAFF. In nucleotides, the CDR3 is TGTGCCAGCAGACCGGGACCTAACACTGAAGCTTTCTTT.

This clonotype has a handful of counts. The chain couples TRBV25-1 to TRBJ2-2; TRBD2 matches 7 bases. The CDR3 has 15 residues. Germline CDR1 MGHDK, CDR2 SYGVNS. V trimming: 6 bases; J trimming: 5 bases; junction bases outside the gene matches: 9. The CDR3 reads CASRRSGQGTGELFF. The CDR3 DNA sequence: TGTGCCAGCAGACGTAGCGGGCAAGGAACCGGGGAGCTGTTTTTT.

The V and J genes are TRBV21-1 and TRBJ2-7. TRBV21-1 is an annotated pseudogene. CDR3 size: 11 residues. The chain's CDR3 is CASSKGEEQYF. For the CDR3, the DNA is TGTGCCAGCAGCAAGGGTGAGGAGCAGTACTTC.

The chain employs TRBV11-1 and TRBJ1-1; D perhaps matches TRBD1 (5 bases). CDR1 and CDR2 (germline): SGHAT, FQDESV (reference sequence). CDR3 size: 14 residues. V was pared by 6 bases and J by 6 bases, with 17 bases between. CDR3 amino acids: CASSRGSVIAEAFF. The CDR3 bases are TGTGCCAGCAGTCGGGGGTCGGTAATAGCTGAAGCTTTCTTT.

This clonotype came up a few times. This chain joins TRBV20-1 and TRBJ1-6; no reliable D call. CDR1 DFQATT and CDR2 SNEGSKA come from the germline V gene (reference sequence). Trimming cost V 0 bases and J 10 bases, with 13 bases left between them. This CDR3 comprises 14 residues. Written as DNA, the CDR3 is TGCAGTGCTAGAGATATGTGGGCAGGATCACCCCTCCACTTT. This codes for CSARDMWAGSPLHF.

V usage is TRBV20-1 and J usage is TRBJ2-5; 8 nucleotides agree with TRBD1. The DNA end is more similar to TRBJ2-1, so the J call may be wrong. Germline CDR1 is DFQATT and CDR2 is SNEGSKA (reference sequence). The CDR3 covers 13 residues. The DNA for the CDR3 is TGCAGTGCCCGGACAGGGAACAACAATGAGCAGTTCTTC. It translates to CSARTGNNNEQFF.

In this sample, this clonotype turned up a few times. This rearrangement joins TRBV7-9 to TRBJ2-7; TRBD2 aligns across 8 bases. The CDR3 has 14 residues. CDR1 SEHNR and CDR2 FQNEAQ come from the germline V gene (reference sequence). Germline trimming cut 5 bases from V and 5 bases from J; bases unmatched to any gene: 8. The CDR3 here is CASSQERETHEQYF. CDR3 bases: TGTGCCAGCAGCCAAGAGCGGGAGACCCACGAGCAGTACTTC.